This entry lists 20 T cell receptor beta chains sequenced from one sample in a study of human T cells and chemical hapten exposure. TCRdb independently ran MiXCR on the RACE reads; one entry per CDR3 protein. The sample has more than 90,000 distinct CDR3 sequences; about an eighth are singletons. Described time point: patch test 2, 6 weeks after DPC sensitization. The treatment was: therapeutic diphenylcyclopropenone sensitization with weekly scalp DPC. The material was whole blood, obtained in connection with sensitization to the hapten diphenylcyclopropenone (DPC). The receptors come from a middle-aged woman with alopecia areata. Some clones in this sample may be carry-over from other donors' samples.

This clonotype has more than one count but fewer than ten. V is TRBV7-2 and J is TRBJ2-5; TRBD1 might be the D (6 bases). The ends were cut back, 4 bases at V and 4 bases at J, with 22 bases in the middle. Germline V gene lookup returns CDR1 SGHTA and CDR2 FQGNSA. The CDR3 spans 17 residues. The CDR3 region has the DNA TGTGCCAGCAGCTCTAACCGTGGACAGTTGAGAAGAGAGACCCAGTACTTC. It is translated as CASSSNRGQLRRETQYF.

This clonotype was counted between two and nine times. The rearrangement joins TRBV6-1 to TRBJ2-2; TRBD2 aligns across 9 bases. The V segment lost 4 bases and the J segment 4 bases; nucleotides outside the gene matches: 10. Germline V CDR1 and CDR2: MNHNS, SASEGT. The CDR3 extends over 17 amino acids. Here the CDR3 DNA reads TGTGCCAGCAGTGCACTAGCGGGTTATCGACTCACCGGGGAGCTGTTTTTT. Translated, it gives CASSALAGYRLTGELFF.

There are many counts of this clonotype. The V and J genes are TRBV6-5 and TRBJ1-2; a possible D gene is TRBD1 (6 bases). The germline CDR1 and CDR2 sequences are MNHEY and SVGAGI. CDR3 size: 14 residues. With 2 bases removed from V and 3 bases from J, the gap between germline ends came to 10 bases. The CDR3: CASSYEGEDYGYTF. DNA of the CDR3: TGTGCCAGCAGTTACGAGGGGGAAGACTATGGCTACACCTTC.

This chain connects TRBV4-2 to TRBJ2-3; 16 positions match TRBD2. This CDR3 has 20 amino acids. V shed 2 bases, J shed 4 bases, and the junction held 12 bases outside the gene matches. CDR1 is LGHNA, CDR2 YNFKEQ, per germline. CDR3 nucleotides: TGTGCCAGCAGCCAATGGGCCGGGACTAGCGGGGGGGCCGTGTCAGATACGCAGTATTTT. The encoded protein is CASSQWAGTSGGAVSDTQYF.

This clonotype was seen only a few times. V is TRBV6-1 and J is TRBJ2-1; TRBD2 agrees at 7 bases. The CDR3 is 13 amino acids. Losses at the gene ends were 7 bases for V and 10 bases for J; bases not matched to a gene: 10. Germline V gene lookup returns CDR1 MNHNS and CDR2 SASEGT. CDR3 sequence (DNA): TGTGCCAGCATACCTAGCGGTCTTCGCGAGCAGTTCTTC. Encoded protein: CASIPSGLREQFF.

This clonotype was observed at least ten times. DNA of the CDR3: TGTGCCAGCAGGTGGGACAGGGCTGGGGCCAACGTCCTGACTTTC. Amino acids: CASRWDRAGANVLTF. V gene TRBV25-1 combines with J gene TRBJ2-6; 9 bases are shared with TRBD1. This CDR3 contains 15 residues. The trim removed 6 bases at V and 2 bases at J, leaving 2 bases unmatched. Germline CDR1 and CDR2: MGHDK and SYGVNS. The whole variable domain, remainder taken from reference TRBV25-1 and TRBJ2-6, is EADIYQTPRYLVIGTGKKITLECSQTMGHDKMYWYQQDPGMELHLIHYSYGVNSTEKGDLSSESTVSRIRTEHFPLTLESARPSHTSQYLCASRWDRAGANVLTFGAGSRLTVL.

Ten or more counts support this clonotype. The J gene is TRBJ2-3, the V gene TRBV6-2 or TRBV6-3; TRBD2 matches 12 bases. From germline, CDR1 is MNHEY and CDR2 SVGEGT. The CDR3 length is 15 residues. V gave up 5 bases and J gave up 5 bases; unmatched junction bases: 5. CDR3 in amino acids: CASSPSGRAGDTQYF. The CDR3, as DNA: TGTGCCAGCAGTCCTAGCGGGAGGGCCGGAGATACGCAGTATTTT.

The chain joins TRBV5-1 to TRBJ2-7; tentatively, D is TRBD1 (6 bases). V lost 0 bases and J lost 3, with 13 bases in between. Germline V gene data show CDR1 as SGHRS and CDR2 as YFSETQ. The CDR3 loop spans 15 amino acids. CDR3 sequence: CASSLDFGQHYEQYF. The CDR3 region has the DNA TGCGCCAGCAGCTTGGACTTCGGACAGCACTACGAGCAGTACTTC.

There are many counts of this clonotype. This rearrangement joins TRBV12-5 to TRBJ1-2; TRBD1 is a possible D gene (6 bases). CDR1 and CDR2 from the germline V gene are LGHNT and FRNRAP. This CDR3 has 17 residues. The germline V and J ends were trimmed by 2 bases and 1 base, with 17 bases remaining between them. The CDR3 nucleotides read TGTGCTAGTGGTTTGCCCCAGGGAGGGGGTGTTAACTATGGCTACACCTTC. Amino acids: CASGLPQGGGVNYGYTF.

The CDR3 DNA sequence: TGCAGCGCCAGGGTTCCCGGGGAGCTGTTTTTT. Encoded protein: CSARVPGELFF. This sequence joins TRBV29-1 and TRBJ2-2; D possibly corresponds to TRBD1 (5 bases). V was clipped by 7 bases and J by 6 bases, with 9 bases between them. The CDR3 length is 11 residues. CDR1 is SQVTM and CDR2 is ANQGSEA in the germline V gene.

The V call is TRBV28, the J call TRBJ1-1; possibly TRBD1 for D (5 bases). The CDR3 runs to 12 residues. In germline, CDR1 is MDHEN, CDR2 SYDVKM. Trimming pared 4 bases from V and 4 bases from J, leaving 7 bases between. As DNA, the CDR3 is TGTGCCAGCAGTTGGGGGAGCACTGAAGCTTTCTTT. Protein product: CASSWGSTEAFF. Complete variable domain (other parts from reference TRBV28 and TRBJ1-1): DVKVTQSSRYLVKRTGEKVFLECVQDMDHENMFWYRQDPGLGLRLIYFSYDVKMKEKGDIPEGYSVSREKKERFSLILESASTNQTSMYLCASSWGSTEAFFGQGTRLTVV.

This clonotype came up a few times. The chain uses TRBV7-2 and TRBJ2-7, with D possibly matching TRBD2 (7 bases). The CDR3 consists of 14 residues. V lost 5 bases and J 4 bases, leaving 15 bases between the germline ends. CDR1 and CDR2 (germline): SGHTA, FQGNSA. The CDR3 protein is CASSTRGGEYEQYF. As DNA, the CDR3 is TGTGCCAGCAGCACGAGGGGGGGAGAATACGAGCAGTACTTC.

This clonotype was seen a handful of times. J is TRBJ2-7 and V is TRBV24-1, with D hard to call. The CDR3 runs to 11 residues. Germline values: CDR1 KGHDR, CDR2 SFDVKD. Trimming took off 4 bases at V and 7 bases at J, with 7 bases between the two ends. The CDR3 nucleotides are TGTGCCACCAGTGACCTGAGAGAGCAGTACTTC. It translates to CATSDLREQYF.

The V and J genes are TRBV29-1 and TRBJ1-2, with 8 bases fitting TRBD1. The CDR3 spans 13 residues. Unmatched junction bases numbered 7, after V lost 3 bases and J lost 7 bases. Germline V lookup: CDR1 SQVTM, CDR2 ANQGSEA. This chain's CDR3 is CSVDPGGWGGYTF. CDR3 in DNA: TGCAGCGTTGACCCAGGGGGCTGGGGTGGCTACACCTTC.

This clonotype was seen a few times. In nucleotides, the CDR3 is TGTGCCAGCAGTTTTGGCCGGGAGCTCGCTGAGCAGTTCTTC. Translated: CASSFGRELAEQFF. The rearrangement joins TRBV27 to TRBJ2-1, with D tentatively TRBD2 (6 bases). V was cut by 3 bases and J by 9 bases, with 15 bases left in between. CDR3 length: 14 amino acids. Germline CDR1 is MNHEY and CDR2 is SMNVEV (reference sequence).

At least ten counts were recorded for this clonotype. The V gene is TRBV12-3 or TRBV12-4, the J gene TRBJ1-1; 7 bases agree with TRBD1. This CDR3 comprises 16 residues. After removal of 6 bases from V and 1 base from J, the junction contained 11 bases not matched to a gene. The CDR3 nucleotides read TGTGCCAGCAGCGCACAGGGGATCCCTAGGAACACTGAAGCTTTCTTT. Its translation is CASSAQGIPRNTEAFF.

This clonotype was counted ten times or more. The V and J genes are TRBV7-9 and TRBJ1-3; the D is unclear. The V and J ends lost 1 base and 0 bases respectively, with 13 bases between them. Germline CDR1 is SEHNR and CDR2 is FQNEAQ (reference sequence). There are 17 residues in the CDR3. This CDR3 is CASSLGVQRSSGNTIYF. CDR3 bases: TGTGCCAGCAGCTTAGGGGTCCAGAGGAGCTCTGGAAACACCATATATTTT. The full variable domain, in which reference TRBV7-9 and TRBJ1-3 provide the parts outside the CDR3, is DTGVSQNPRHKITKRGQNVTFRCDPISEHNRLYWYRQTLGQGPEFLTYFQNEAQLEKSRLLSDRFSAERPKGSFSTLEIQRTEQGDSAMYLCASSLGVQRSSGNTIYFGEGSWLTVV.

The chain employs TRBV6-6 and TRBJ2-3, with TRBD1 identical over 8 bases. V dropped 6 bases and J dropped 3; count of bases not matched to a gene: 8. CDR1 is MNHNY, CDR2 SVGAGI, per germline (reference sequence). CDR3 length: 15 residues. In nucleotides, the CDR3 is TGTGCCAGCAGGACTCAGGGGGCCGATACAGATACGCAGTATTTT. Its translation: CASRTQGADTDTQYF.

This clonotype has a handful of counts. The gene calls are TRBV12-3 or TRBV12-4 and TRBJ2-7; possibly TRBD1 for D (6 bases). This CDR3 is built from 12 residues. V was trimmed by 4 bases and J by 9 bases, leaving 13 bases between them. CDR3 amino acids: CASSSDSPRQYF. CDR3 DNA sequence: TGTGCCAGCAGTTCGGACAGCCCTAGGCAGTACTTC.

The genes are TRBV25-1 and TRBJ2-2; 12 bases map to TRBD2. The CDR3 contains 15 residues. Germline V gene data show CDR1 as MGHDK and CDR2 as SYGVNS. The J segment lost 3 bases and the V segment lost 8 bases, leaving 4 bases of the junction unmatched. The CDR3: CASSRTSGDTGELFF. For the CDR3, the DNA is TGTGCCAGCTCCAGGACTAGCGGGGACACCGGGGAGCTGTTTTTT.